One sample yielded the 24 T cell receptor beta chains listed below, sequenced in a study of CD8+ T cells in alopecia areata. The sequencing template was cDNA reverse transcribed from extracted RNA. TCRdb keeps only in-frame clones here, not all; method: immunoSEQ multiplex PCR. The sample holds around 150,000 clones; approximately 85% are singletons and the top ten take around 25%. The sample's treatment: oral pan-JAK inhibitor, 5-10 mg twice daily. Source: CD8+ T cells sorted from blood, taken at week 4, from a patient treated with tofacitinib. These receptors were collected from a human donor with alopecia areata.

This sequence joins TRBV29-1 and TRBJ1-2; 8 positions agree with TRBD1. Germline-derived CDR1 and CDR2 are SQVTM and ANQGSEA. This CDR3 region has 13 residues. J lost 7 bases, V lost 7 bases, and 11 bases had no gene match. This CDR3 reads CSDLGQGKGGYTF. The CDR3 nucleotides read TGCAGCGACCTAGGACAGGGAAAGGGTGGCTACACCTTC.

This clone was picked up one time. The chain has TRBV6-6 and TRBJ2-7; D ambiguous. CDR1 and CDR2 from the germline V gene are MNHNY and SVGAGI (reference sequence). With 2 bases removed from V and 5 bases from J, the gap between germline ends came to 7 bases. The CDR3 extends over 12 amino acids. Here the CDR3 DNA reads TGTGCCAGCAGTTACGGGTTGAACGAGCAGTACTTC. Encoded protein: CASSYGLNEQYF.

The chain links TRBV5-1 to TRBJ2-1; D not resolved. The germline V gene encodes CDR1 SGHRS and CDR2 YFSETQ. The V and J ends lost 2 bases and 8 bases respectively, with 8 bases between them. This CDR3 region has 12 residues. The CDR3 protein is CASSFFGDEQFF. CDR3 DNA: TGCGCCAGCAGCTTCTTCGGCGATGAGCAGTTCTTC.

This chain joins TRBV15 and TRBJ1-1; no clear D. V was shortened by 6 bases and J by 1 base, with 12 bases between the two germline ends. The CDR3 extends over 14 amino acids. Germline V lookup: CDR1 LNHNV, CDR2 YYDKDF (reference sequence). The CDR3: CATRTQHTNTEAFF. DNA of the CDR3: TGTGCCACCAGAACACAGCATACGAACACTGAAGCTTTCTTT.

The chain is built from TRBV30 and TRBJ2-7, with 9 nucleotides matching TRBD1. The CDR3 covers 12 residues. With V trimmed by 4 bases and J by 3 bases, 1 base remained unmatched. Germline V gene data show CDR1 as GTSNPN and CDR2 as SVGIG (reference sequence). CDR3 protein: CAWMDRGYEQYF. The CDR3, as DNA: TGTGCCTGGATGGACAGGGGCTACGAGCAGTACTTC.

This clone was observed once. The genes are TRBV4-1 and TRBJ2-3; no clear D. This CDR3 region has 14 residues. V lost 0 bases to trimming and J lost 0 bases, with 4 bases between them. Per the germline V gene, CDR1 is MGHRA and CDR2 is YSYEKL. The CDR3 nucleotides read TGCGCCAGCAGCCAAGAAACAAGCACAGATACGCAGTATTTT. Translation: CASSQETSTDTQYF.

This chain connects TRBV12-5 to TRBJ2-3; 9 bases agree with TRBD2. Germline CDR1 reads LGHNT; CDR2 reads FRNRAP. The CDR3 sequence is 17 residues long. J was trimmed by 2 bases and V by 1 base; bases with no gene match: 7. In nucleotides, the CDR3 is TGTGCTAGTGGTTTGGCGACTAGCGGAGCCTACACAGATACGCAGTATTTT. Translated, it gives CASGLATSGAYTDTQYF. Complete variable domain (other parts from reference TRBV12-5 and TRBJ2-3): DARVTQTPRHKVTEMGQEVTMRCQPILGHNTVFWYRQTMMQGLELLAYFRNRAPLDDSGMPKDRFSAEMPDATLATLKIQPSEPRDSAVYFCASGLATSGAYTDTQYFGPGTRLTVL.

This chain connects TRBV19 to TRBJ2-1, with D possibly matching TRBD2 (6 bases). Germline V CDR1 and CDR2: LNHDA, SQIVND (reference sequence). This CDR3 region has 13 residues. V was shortened by 3 bases and J by 5 bases, with 8 bases between the two germline ends. The CDR3 is CASSIGTDNEQFF. CDR3 nucleotide sequence: TGTGCCAGTAGTATCGGGACTGACAATGAGCAGTTCTTC.

The chain has TRBV27 and TRBJ1-1, with TRBD1 matching 7 bases. This CDR3 comprises 13 residues. After removal of 4 bases from V and 8 bases from J, the junction contained 7 bases not matched to a gene. Germline lookup yields CDR1 MNHEY and CDR2 SMNVEV (reference sequence). The DNA of the CDR3 is TGTGCCAGCAGTTCCCTCGGACAGGTAGAAGCTTTCTTT. Its protein is CASSSLGQVEAFF.

The chain joins TRBV27 to TRBJ1-4; the D is unclear. This CDR3 comprises 17 residues. Trimming removed 7 bases at V and 3 bases at J, with 21 bases between. Per the germline V gene, CDR1 is MNHEY and CDR2 is SMNVEV (reference sequence). The CDR3, as DNA: TGTGCCAGCACCCCACTCTCGGATGCGGTGGCTAATGAAAAACTGTTTTTT. It encodes CASTPLSDAVANEKLFF.

V and J are TRBV11-2 and TRBJ2-7; no clear D. V was trimmed by 3 bases and J by 6 bases, leaving 15 bases between them. From germline, CDR1 is SGHAT and CDR2 FQNNGV. The CDR3 has 14 residues. CDR3: CASSLRRSSSEQYF. DNA for the CDR3: TGTGCCAGCAGCTTGCGCAGGAGTTCTTCCGAGCAGTACTTC.

The V and J genes are TRBV2 and TRBJ2-7, with D unresolved. Trimming pared 4 bases from V and 3 bases from J, leaving 13 bases between. The germline V gene has CDR1 SNHLY and CDR2 FYNNEI. There are 14 residues in the CDR3. Here the CDR3 DNA reads TGTGCCAGCAGTGGATTACCTGAACGCTACGAGCAGTACTTC. Its translation: CASSGLPERYEQYF.

The rearrangement joins TRBV7-9 to TRBJ1-2; D might be TRBD1 (6 bases). The CDR3 length is 14 residues. Germline assignment: CDR1 SEHNR and CDR2 FQNEAQ (reference sequence). Trimming removed 0 bases from V and 4 bases from J, with 9 bases in between. The CDR3 nucleotides are TGTGCCAGCAGCTTAGCGGGGGCAAGCTATGGCTACACCTTC. Its protein is CASSLAGASYGYTF.

This clone has only a few counts. The chain couples TRBV4-3 to TRBJ2-7, with D possibly matching TRBD1 (6 bases). The CDR3 has 15 amino acids. Germline V gene lookup returns CDR1 LGHNA and CDR2 YSLEER. The V end was cut by 0 bases, the J end by 2 bases, with 11 bases between. This CDR3 reads CASSQDAGQTYEQYF. CDR3 DNA sequence: TGCGCCAGCAGCCAAGACGCCGGACAGACCTACGAGCAGTACTTC.

This clone appeared once. The chain joins TRBV7-2 to TRBJ2-3, with unresolved D. V lost 5 bases to trimming and J lost 2 bases, with 11 bases between them. The length of the CDR3 is 14 residues. Germline CDR1 reads SGHTA; CDR2 reads FQGNSA. The CDR3 sequence: CASSTWGYTDTQYF. DNA of the CDR3: TGTGCCAGCAGCACATGGGGTTACACAGATACGCAGTATTTT.

CDR3 coding DNA: TGTGCCAGCAGGGGCAGGTCCTACGAGCAGTACTTC. Its protein is CASRGRSYEQYF. This sequence joins TRBV7-9 and TRBJ2-7; D gene unclear. CDR3 length: 12 residues. Germline values: CDR1 SEHNR, CDR2 FQNEAQ (reference sequence). The ends were cut back, 6 bases at V and 1 base at J, with 7 bases in the middle.

This clone showed up just a few times. A read error may produce the germline difference seen at one junction end. The gene calls are TRBV13 and TRBJ1-6, with unresolved D. Germline V gene data show CDR1 as PRHDT and CDR2 as FYEKMQ (reference sequence). The CDR3 runs 12 residues. The chain's CDR3 is CASSVGSDYLHF. The CDR3 DNA reads TGTGCCAGCAGCGTAGGGTCCGATTATCTCCACTTT. Full variable domain (missing parts from reference TRBV13 and TRBJ1-6): AAGVIQSPRHLIKEKRETATLKCYPIPRHDTVYWYQQGPGQDPQFLISFYEKMQSDKGSIPDRFSAQQFSDYHSELNMSSLELGDSALYFCASSVGSDYLHFGNGTRLTVT.

The sample holds one count of this clone. The J gene is TRBJ2-5, the V gene TRBV18, with TRBD2 identical over 9 bases. The CDR3 runs to 14 residues. Losses at the gene ends were 4 bases for V and 4 bases for J; bases not matched to a gene: 4. Germline V gives CDR1 KGHSH, CDR2 LQKENI. The CDR3, as DNA: TGTGCCAGCTCACGTCCGACTAGCGGAGAGACCCAGTACTTC. Translated: CASSRPTSGETQYF.

Written as DNA, the CDR3 is TGTGCCATCAGTGAGTCCCTTTCACAGGGTAGCAATCAGCCCCAGCATTTT. Translation: CAISESLSQGSNQPQHF. The genes are TRBV10-3 and TRBJ1-5, with a tentative D call TRBD1 (6 bases). Germline values: CDR1 ENHRY, CDR2 SYGVKD. The CDR3 length is 17 residues. Trimming removed 0 bases from V and 0 bases from J, with 12 bases in between.

This clone has only one observation. V usage is TRBV4-2 and J usage is TRBJ2-7, with 10 nucleotides matching TRBD1. CDR3 size: 15 residues. After removal of 1 base from V and 4 bases from J, the junction contained 4 bases not matched to a gene. CDR1 and CDR2 from the germline V gene are LGHNA and YNFKEQ. The CDR3: CASSQVGTGVYEQYF. The CDR3 DNA reads as TGTGCCAGCAGCCAAGTAGGGACAGGGGTGTACGAGCAGTACTTC.

The rearrangement joins TRBV4-1 to TRBJ2-7; 7 bases line up with TRBD1. This CDR3 is 15 amino acids long. The trim removed 2 bases at V and 0 bases at J, leaving 4 bases unmatched. The germline V gene encodes CDR1 MGHRA and CDR2 YSYEKL. The CDR3, as DNA: TGCGCCAGCAGCCAAAACCGGGACAGCTCCTACGAGCAGTACTTC. This sequence encodes CASSQNRDSSYEQYF.

The rearrangement links TRBV6-4 to TRBJ2-3; TRBD2 matches at 12 bases. Germline CDR1 is MRHNA and CDR2 is SNTAGT. J gave up 2 bases and V 5 bases, and 8 bases lay outside the gene matches. This CDR3 region has 17 residues. The CDR3 sequence is CASSYQTSGGLTDTQYF. DNA of the CDR3: TGTGCCAGCAGTTACCAGACTAGCGGGGGACTCACAGATACGCAGTATTTT.

The chain links TRBV7-9 to TRBJ2-4; 8 positions agree with TRBD2. Germline V gives CDR1 SEHNR, CDR2 FQNEAQ (reference sequence). With V trimmed by 0 bases and J by 5 bases, 9 bases remained unmatched. The CDR3 is 17 residues long. This CDR3 is CASSLASRGTRQNIQYF. CDR3 nucleotide sequence: TGTGCCAGCAGCTTAGCAAGTCGAGGGACTAGACAAAACATTCAGTACTTC. The complete variable domain, with remaining parts taken from reference TRBV7-9 and TRBJ2-4, reads DTGVSQNPRHKITKRGQNVTFRCDPISEHNRLYWYRQTLGQGPEFLTYFQNEAQLEKSRLLSDRFSAERPKGSFSTLEIQRTEQGDSAMYLCASSLASRGTRQNIQYFGAGTRLSVL.

This chain joins TRBV21-1 and TRBJ2-3; whether TRBD1, the table's D call, matches the DNA was not checked. TRBV21-1 is assigned pseudogene status. This CDR3 contains 17 residues. This CDR3 reads CASSKARDRTSTDTQYF. CDR3 nucleotides: TGTGCCAGCAGCAAAGCGCGGGACAGGACTAGCACAGATACGCAGTATTTT.